These 6 T cell receptor beta chains share one sample of origin, sequenced in a study of shared T cell receptors in the human thymus. Clones were sequenced by immunoSEQ multiplex PCR, and TCRdb holds only the in-frame ones, with some missing. Of about 380,000 clones listed, roughly 94% were seen once; the top ten hold roughly 0.02%. The specimen sequenced was thymocytes. The receptors were gathered from a human donor.

This chain's CDR3 is CASSTLADYYEQYF. The CDR3 nucleotides are TGTGCCAGCAGTACCCTAGCGGATTACTACGAGCAGTACTTC. V gene TRBV6-5 combines with J gene TRBJ2-7, with TRBD2 identical over 7 bases. The germline V gene encodes CDR1 MNHEY and CDR2 SVGAGI. This CDR3 is built from 14 residues. J gave up 3 bases and V 5 bases, and 7 bases lay outside the gene matches.

The chain is built from TRBV6-4 and TRBJ2-3, with 9 bases identical to TRBD2. J gave up 3 bases and V 5 bases, and 9 bases lay outside the gene matches. The CDR3 length is 16 residues. Germline assignment: CDR1 MRHNA and CDR2 SNTAGT. The CDR3 DNA reads as TGTGCCAGCAGTCCTCGGGCGGGAGGGCCGACAGATACGCAGTATTTT. Encoded protein: CASSPRAGGPTDTQYF.

The table lists this clone with a count of one. The V and J genes are TRBV5-1 and TRBJ2-1; D not resolved. The germline gives CDR1 SGHRS, CDR2 YFSETQ. V shed 0 bases and J shed 10 bases, with 11 bases lying between them. The CDR3 loop spans 13 amino acids. In nucleotides, the CDR3 is TGCGCCAGCAGCTTGGGCCCCCGGCGGGAGCAGTTCTTC. Translating gives CASSLGPRREQFF.

This chain joins TRBV19 and TRBJ1-5; 8 nucleotides agree with TRBD1. V was clipped by 5 bases and J by 0 bases; unmatched bases: 6. CDR3 length equals 16 residues. The germline CDR1 and CDR2 sequences are LNHDA and SQIVND (reference sequence). The CDR3: CASSPGGPYSNQPQHF. The DNA for the CDR3 is TGTGCCAGTAGTCCAGGGGGCCCCTATAGCAATCAGCCCCAGCATTTT.

The rearrangement uses TRBV30 and TRBJ2-7, with D perhaps matching TRBD1 or TRBD2 (5 bases each). The CDR3 length is 14 residues. Germline V CDR1 and CDR2: GTSNPN, SVGIG (reference sequence). V dropped 3 bases and J dropped 3 bases, with 15 bases sitting between them. The chain's CDR3 is CAWSSGTHYYEQYF. CDR3 in DNA: TGTGCCTGGAGCTCAGGGACCCACTACTACGAGCAGTACTTC.

This sequence joins TRBV6-1 and TRBJ2-1; 7 positions agree with TRBD1. Germline V CDR1 and CDR2: MNHNS, SASEGT. The CDR3 is made up of 14 amino acids. The V and J ends lost 5 bases and 2 bases, in that order; junction bases with no gene match: 3. CDR3 sequence (DNA): TGTGCCAGCAGTTCGGGACAGCCCTACAATGAGCAGTTCTTC. Translated, it gives CASSSGQPYNEQFF.